This T cell receptor (beta chain) stems from a study of blood T cells in healthy people across ages. Study information: About one barcoded beta molecule per two T cells was captured by template switching. Study-level points and caveats: Underestimates were what the diversity estimates from one million T cells were considered to be. Any changes in expanded clonotypes were possibly confounded, as donor CMV status remained unknown.

For the second PCR, which ran for about 6 to 11 cycles, a sample-barcoded 5' primer and a J-beta primer mix were used. Each CDR3 protein is one row after TCRdb ran MiXCR on the 5' RACE reads. Here the sample spans fewer than 950,000 distinct CDR3 sequences, about 53% being singletons. Germline lookup yields CDR1 MNHEY and CDR2 SVGAGI. Trimming took 6 bases from V and 0 from J, leaving 11 bases between them. There are 14 residues in the CDR3. This clonotype was detected many times. The antigen is unknown. The clonotype originates from a man older than 75 in good health. Specimen: blood. The rearrangement joins TRBV6-5 to TRBJ2-5, with no clear D. The CDR3 nucleotides are TGTGCCAGCAGCCGAGAGATCTACCAAGAGACCCAGTACTTC. As protein: CASSREIYQETQYF.